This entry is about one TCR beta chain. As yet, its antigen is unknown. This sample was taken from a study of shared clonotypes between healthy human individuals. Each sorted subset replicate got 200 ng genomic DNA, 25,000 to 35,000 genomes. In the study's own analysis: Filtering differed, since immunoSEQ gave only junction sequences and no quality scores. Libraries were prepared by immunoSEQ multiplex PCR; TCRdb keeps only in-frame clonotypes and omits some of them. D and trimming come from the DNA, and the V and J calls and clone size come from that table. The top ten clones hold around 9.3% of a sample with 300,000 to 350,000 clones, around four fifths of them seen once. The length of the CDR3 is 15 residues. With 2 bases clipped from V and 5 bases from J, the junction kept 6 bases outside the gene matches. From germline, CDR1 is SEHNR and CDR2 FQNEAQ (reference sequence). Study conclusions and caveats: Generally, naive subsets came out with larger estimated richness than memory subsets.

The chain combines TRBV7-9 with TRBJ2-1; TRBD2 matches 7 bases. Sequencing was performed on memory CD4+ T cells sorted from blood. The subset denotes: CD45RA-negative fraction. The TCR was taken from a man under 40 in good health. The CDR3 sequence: CASSLTGLGNNEQFF. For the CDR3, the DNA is TGTGCCAGCAGCTTAACCGGACTAGGGAACAATGAGCAGTTCTTC.